A single sample is the source of the 4 T cell receptor beta chains below, sequenced in a study of Graves' ophthalmopathy and Graves' hyperthyroidism. RNA transcripts were the source from which TCR beta CDR3 regions were amplified. HTBI primers primed a first-round RT-PCR, and a second-round multiplex PCR followed. TCRdb re-derived calls from the multiplex PCR reads in MiXCR, one entry per CDR3 protein. Counted here are 300,000 to 400,000 distinct CDR3 sequences, about 17% occurring once; the ten biggest clones make up around 2.4%. What was sequenced was peripheral blood. These receptors all come from an adult woman with stable Graves' hyperthyroidism.

This clonotype has at least ten counts. This sequence joins TRBV20-1 and TRBJ2-7, with 14 positions matching TRBD2. This CDR3 region has 16 residues. Trimming removed 4 bases from V and 0 bases from J; junction bases left unmatched: 5. Germline CDR1 is DFQATT and CDR2 is SNEGSKA (reference sequence). The CDR3 reads CSATGTSGRSSYEQYF. The CDR3 coding sequence is TGCAGTGCTACCGGGACTAGCGGGAGAAGCTCCTACGAGCAGTACTTC.

This clonotype was picked up many times. The chain carries TRBV6-1 and TRBJ2-2, with 9 bases matching TRBD2. V lost 5 bases and J lost 4; bases outside the gene matches: 8. The CDR3 has 16 amino acids. Looked up from germline, CDR1 is MNHNS and CDR2 is SASEGT. CDR3 sequence: CASSPWSSGSTGELFF. DNA of the CDR3: TGTGCCAGCAGTCCGTGGAGTAGCGGGAGCACCGGGGAGCTGTTTTTT.

This clonotype occurred a few times. As DNA, the CDR3 is TGCGCCAGCAGCTCCCGGTACGCGGGGACTGAAGCTTTCTTT. Translation gives CASSSRYAGTEAFF. The rearrangement links TRBV5-1 to TRBJ1-1; D is undetermined. The germline V gene encodes CDR1 SGHRS and CDR2 YFSETQ. The V gene lost 3 bases and the J gene lost 5 bases, with 14 bases spanning the gap. This CDR3 is built from 14 residues.

This clonotype showed up many times. This chain connects TRBV4-2 to TRBJ2-7; 11 nucleotides match TRBD2. After removal of 3 bases from V and 2 bases from J, the junction contained 6 bases not matched to a gene. Germline assignment: CDR1 LGHNA and CDR2 YNFKEQ. CDR3 length equals 16 residues. DNA for the CDR3: TGTGCCAGCAGCCAGCCGGGACTAGCGGTTCCCTACGAGCAGTACTTC. This sequence encodes CASSQPGLAVPYEQYF.